The 2 T cell receptor beta chains below all came from one sample that was sequenced in a study of post-analysis software for immune sequencing data. Overall study findings and caveats: Patients had higher frequencies than controls of roughly five TRBV segments, including TRBV5-6, TRBV5-1 and TRBV20-1.

The antigens these receptors bind are not known. TCR beta cDNA libraries had unique molecular identifiers. TCRdb reprocessed the PCR reads via MiXCR and lists one record per CDR3 protein. The sample shows roughly 430,000 distinct CDR3 sequences, 39% of them seen only once. The sample comprised blood. The receptors were sampled from a girl aged 2-15 years with multiple sclerosis.

This rearrangement joins TRBV28 to TRBJ2-1; 15 bases are a match to TRBD2. The CDR3 loop spans 20 amino acids. V was pared by 2 bases and J by 6 bases, with 14 bases of the junction left unmatched. Germline V gene data show CDR1 as MDHEN and CDR2 as SYDVKM. The CDR3 loop reads CASSLPLGTSGRRISNEQFF. Written as DNA, the CDR3 is TGTGCCAGCAGTTTACCGCTTGGGACTAGCGGGAGGAGAATTAGCAATGAGCAGTTCTTC.

This rearrangement joins TRBV12-3 or TRBV12-4 to TRBJ1-5, with 8 positions matching TRBD1. The CDR3 contains 18 residues. V was clipped by 1 base and J by 4 bases; unmatched bases: 12. The CDR3 bases are TGTGCCAGCAGTTTAGAGGGCAGGGGGCTCTGGGCGAATCAGCCCCAGCATTTT. Protein sequence: CASSLEGRGLWANQPQHF.